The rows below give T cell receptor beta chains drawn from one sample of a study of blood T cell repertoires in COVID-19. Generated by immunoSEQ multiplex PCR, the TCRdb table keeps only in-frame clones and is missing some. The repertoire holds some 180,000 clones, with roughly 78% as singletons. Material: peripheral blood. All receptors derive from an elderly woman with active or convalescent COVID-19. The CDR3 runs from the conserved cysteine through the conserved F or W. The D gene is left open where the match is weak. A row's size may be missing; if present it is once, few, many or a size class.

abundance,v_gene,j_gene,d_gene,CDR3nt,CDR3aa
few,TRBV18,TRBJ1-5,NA,TGTGCCAGCTCATCCTATGGGGGCTCGGGGCAGCCCCAGCATTTT,CASSSYGGSGQPQHF
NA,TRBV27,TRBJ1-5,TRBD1,TGTGCCAGCAGTTCATCAAGGGGGACAGGGGGACGGCAGCCCCAGCATTTT,CASSSSRGTGGRQPQHF
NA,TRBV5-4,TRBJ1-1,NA,TGTGCCAGCAGCTTGCGGCAGGCAAACACTGAAGCTTTCTTT,CASSLRQANTEAFF
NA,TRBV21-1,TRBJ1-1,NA,TGTGCCAGCACCGAAATGTGGGGGCGCACTGAAGCTTTCTTT,CASTEMWGRTEAFF
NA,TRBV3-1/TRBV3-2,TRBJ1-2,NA,TGTGCCAGCAGCCGTACAGACCCTGCGGGCTACACCTTC,CASSRTDPAGYTF
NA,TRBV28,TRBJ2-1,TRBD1,TGTGCCAGCAGTCCACCACAGGGGATGACCTACAATGAGCAGTTCTTC,CASSPPQGMTYNEQFF
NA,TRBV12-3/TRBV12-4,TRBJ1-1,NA,TGTGCCAGCAGTTTCAGGAACACTGAAGCTTTCTTT,CASSFRNTEAFF
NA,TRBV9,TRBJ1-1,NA,TGTGCCAGCAGCGCCACGGGGGGAACTGAAGCTTTCTTT,CASSATGGTEAFF
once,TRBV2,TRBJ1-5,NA,TGTGCCAGCAGTCGGACATACAATCAGCCCCAGCATTTT,CASSRTYNQPQHF
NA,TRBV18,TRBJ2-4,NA,TGTGCCAGCTCACCACCGTCCTCCCTAGCCAAAAACATTCAGTACTTC,CASSPPSSLAKNIQYF
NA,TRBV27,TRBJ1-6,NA,TGTGCCAGCAGTCCGATCGGAGGGCTCGGACTTTCACCCCTCCACTTT,CASSPIGGLGLSPLHF
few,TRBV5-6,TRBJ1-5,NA,TGTGCCAGCAGCCGTGGTGCAGGGGAGCCTATAGTTGGCAATCAGCCCCAGCATTTT,CASSRGAGEPIVGNQPQHF
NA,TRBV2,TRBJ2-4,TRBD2,TGTGCCAGCAGTGAATTTGGAGCGGGGGGTAATAGCGGCAAAAACATTCAGTACTTC,CASSEFGAGGNSGKNIQYF
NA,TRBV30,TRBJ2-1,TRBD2,TGTGCCTGGAGTGTCGCAACGGGGGGGGATGAGCAGTTCTTC,CAWSVATGGDEQFF
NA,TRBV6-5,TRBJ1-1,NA,TGTGCCAGCAGCTACGGGGCGCCGATTATCCAAGCTTTCTTT,CASSYGAPIIQAFF
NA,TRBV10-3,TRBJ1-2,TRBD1,TGTGCCATCAGTGGAACTCACAGGGGATTCAATGGCTACACCTTC,CAISGTHRGFNGYTF
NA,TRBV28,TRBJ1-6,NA,TGTGCCACCGGAGCGGCGTCCTCCTATAATTCACCCCTCCACTTT,CATGAASSYNSPLHF